This note documents a single T cell receptor beta chain sequence. Its antigen is not identified. The CDR3 totals 12 residues. The germline CDR1 and CDR2 sequences are SQVTM and ANQGSEA. The data were obtained in a study of CXCR3-negative and CXCR3-positive naive CD8 T cells. In the study overall: Sequencing gave 140 million or so TRB reads overall, about 1.5 +/- 0.3 million per library. The study's findings and limits: Naive CXCR3-positive and CXCR3-negative cells shared similar TRBV-TRBJ usage, unlike memory cells.

Researchers prepared the TRB cDNA libraries using 5' RACE with UMI labels. TCRdb reprocessed the 5' RACE reads, keeping one entry per CDR3 protein, no DNA. The table lists approximately 40,000 distinct CDR3 sequences. The chain carries TRBV29-1 and TRBJ2-1; lacking DNA, the TRBD1 call made by TCRdb goes unchecked. The clonotype was recovered from a human donor in good health. Some clones in this sample may be carry-over from other donors' samples. Sequenced material: memory CD8+ T cells from blood. The CDR3 loop reads CSVEDSRDEQFF.